These T cell receptor beta chains were read from a single sample in a study of OX40 agonist ivuxolimab in advanced cancers. TCRdb keeps only in-frame clones here, not all; method: immunoSEQ multiplex PCR. The table shows around 92,000 clones, with less than 95% occurring only once. Source: CD4+ or CD8+ T cells sorted from blood, taken in a trial of the OX40 agonist ivuxolimab. All receptors derive from an adult with an advanced solid tumor such as melanoma, head and neck, liver or kidney cancer. CDR3s include the opening cysteine and the closing phenylalanine or tryptophan. D genes are given only for firm matches. Not every row has a clone size; where given, it reads once, few, many or a size class.

D: NA; size: once; V: TRBV2; J: TRBJ1-1; length: 12; DNA: TGTGCCAGCAGTGAAACTCGGGGTCGGGCTTTCTTT; CDR3: CASSETRGRAFF
D: TRBD2; size: NA; V: TRBV5-1; J: TRBJ2-7; length: 15; DNA: TGCGCCAGCAGCCCCATACTAGCGGCTGACTACGAGCAGTACTTC; CDR3: CASSPILAADYEQYF
D: NA; size: NA; V: TRBV11-2; J: TRBJ2-1; length: 14; DNA: TGTGCCAGCAGCCTTTACAGGGTGTCAAATGAGCAGTTCTTC; CDR3: CASSLYRVSNEQFF
D: NA; size: few; V: TRBV29-1; J: TRBJ1-1; length: 12; DNA: TGCAGCGCGAGACAGCCTAACACTGAAGCTTTCTTT; CDR3: CSARQPNTEAFF
D: TRBD2; size: once; V: TRBV4-1; J: TRBJ2-1; length: 15; DNA: TGCGCCAGCAGCCAAGCTAGCGGGGGAGGCGATGAGCAGTTCTTC; CDR3: CASSQASGGGDEQFF
D: TRBD1; size: NA; V: TRBV27; J: TRBJ1-2; length: 15; DNA: TGTGCCAGCAGTTTACAGGGGGCGCAGGGTTATGGCTACACCTTC; CDR3: CASSLQGAQGYGYTF
D: NA; size: NA; V: TRBV7-3; J: TRBJ2-5; length: 15; DNA: TGTGCCAGCAGCTTAGGGGCAGGGTGGATGGAGACCCAGTACTTC; CDR3: CASSLGAGWMETQYF
D: NA; size: NA; V: TRBV7-2; J: TRBJ2-5; length: 14; DNA: TGTGCCAGCAGCCCCCGTCGAAACCAAGAGACCCAGTACTTC; CDR3: CASSPRRNQETQYF
D: NA; size: NA; V: TRBV7-3; J: TRBJ2-3; length: 14; DNA: TGTGCCAGCAGTCCTCACTCAGGGGCCGATACGCAGTATTTT; CDR3: CASSPHSGADTQYF
D: NA; size: NA; V: TRBV4-1; J: TRBJ2-1; length: 14; DNA: TGCGCCAGCAGCCTGAAGGAGGGGTACAATGAGCAGTTCTTC; CDR3: CASSLKEGYNEQFF
D: TRBD1; size: NA; V: TRBV7-2; J: TRBJ2-1; length: 15; DNA: TGTGCCAGCAGACCCGGGACAGGGGCCTACAATGAGCAGTTCTTC; CDR3: CASRPGTGAYNEQFF
D: NA; size: few; V: TRBV4-1; J: TRBJ1-1; length: 14; DNA: TGCGCCAGCAGAGGGGTCCTTCTGAACACTGAAGCTTTCTTT; CDR3: CASRGVLLNTEAFF
D: NA; size: NA; V: TRBV10-2; J: TRBJ2-3; length: 18; DNA: TGCGCCAGCAGTAGCGGATCCAGAAGTCCAACTAGCACAGATACGCAGTATTTT; CDR3: CASSSGSRSPTSTDTQYF
D: NA; size: NA; V: TRBV7-8; J: TRBJ2-3; length: 15; DNA: TGTGCCAGCAGCTTAGGCCTCCGATTGGGAGATACGCAGTATTTT; CDR3: CASSLGLRLGDTQYF
D: NA; size: NA; V: TRBV4-3; J: TRBJ1-6; length: 16; DNA: TGCGCCAGCAGCCAGACGGGCCTCGGAGATAATTCACCCCTCCACTTT; CDR3: CASSQTGLGDNSPLHF
D: TRBD1; size: NA; V: TRBV4-1; J: TRBJ1-2; length: 16; DNA: TGCGCCAGCAGCCCAATCGGACAGGGGGTTAACTATGGCTACACCTTC; CDR3: CASSPIGQGVNYGYTF
D: NA; size: NA; V: TRBV5-6; J: TRBJ1-1; length: 16; DNA: TGTGCCAGCAGCCCATTCTTAATGGAGGAGGACACTGAAGCTTTCTTT; CDR3: CASSPFLMEEDTEAFF
D: NA; size: NA; V: TRBV12-5; J: TRBJ1-1; length: 13; DNA: TGTGCTAGTGGGGCCCCTGAGGTTGCCGAAGCTTTCTTT; CDR3: CASGAPEVAEAFF
D: NA; size: NA; V: TRBV21-1; J: TRBJ2-5; length: 12; DNA: TGTGCCAGCAGCGCCCCCGGGGTGACCCAGTACTTC; CDR3: CASSAPGVTQYF
D: NA; size: NA; V: TRBV27; J: TRBJ2-2; length: 13; DNA: TGTGCCAGCAGCTTATGGGGGGCCGGGGAGCTGTTTTTT; CDR3: CASSLWGAGELFF
D: NA; size: once; V: TRBV7-2; J: TRBJ1-1; length: 16; DNA: TGTGCCAGCAGCTTAGCGGGTTACGATTTGGGTTTCGAAGCTTTCTTT; CDR3: CASSLAGYDLGFEAFF
D: NA; size: once; V: TRBV7-8; J: TRBJ2-1; length: 15; DNA: TGTGCCAGCAGCCCCTCCCGGGTTCTTAACGATGAGCAGTTCTTC; CDR3: CASSPSRVLNDEQFF
D: NA; size: NA; V: TRBV4-2; J: TRBJ1-2; length: 14; DNA: TGTGCCAGCAGCCAAGAATCCCGGCAGGTGGGCTACACCTTC; CDR3: CASSQESRQVGYTF
D: TRBD1; size: NA; V: TRBV7-6; J: TRBJ2-7; length: 13; DNA: TGTGCCAGCAGCCCTCCGGCAGGGGGCGAGCAGTACTTC; CDR3: CASSPPAGGEQYF
D: NA; size: NA; V: TRBV7-2; J: TRBJ2-5; length: 13; DNA: TGTGCCAGCAGCCCGGGACCGCAAGAGACCCAGTACTTC; CDR3: CASSPGPQETQYF
D: TRBD1; size: NA; V: TRBV4-3; J: TRBJ2-7; length: 16; DNA: TGCGCCAGCAGCCCAATGCTTTTAGGACAGGACTACGAGCAGTACTTC; CDR3: CASSPMLLGQDYEQYF
D: NA; size: NA; V: TRBV6-1; J: TRBJ1-4; length: 15; DNA: TGTGCCAGCAGTGAAGGAGGAGCAACTAATGAAAAACTGTTTTTT; CDR3: CASSEGGATNEKLFF
D: NA; size: NA; V: TRBV7-3; J: TRBJ1-1; length: 13; DNA: TGTGCCAGCAGCTTCGGGGGATCTGCTGAAGCTTTCTTT; CDR3: CASSFGGSAEAFF